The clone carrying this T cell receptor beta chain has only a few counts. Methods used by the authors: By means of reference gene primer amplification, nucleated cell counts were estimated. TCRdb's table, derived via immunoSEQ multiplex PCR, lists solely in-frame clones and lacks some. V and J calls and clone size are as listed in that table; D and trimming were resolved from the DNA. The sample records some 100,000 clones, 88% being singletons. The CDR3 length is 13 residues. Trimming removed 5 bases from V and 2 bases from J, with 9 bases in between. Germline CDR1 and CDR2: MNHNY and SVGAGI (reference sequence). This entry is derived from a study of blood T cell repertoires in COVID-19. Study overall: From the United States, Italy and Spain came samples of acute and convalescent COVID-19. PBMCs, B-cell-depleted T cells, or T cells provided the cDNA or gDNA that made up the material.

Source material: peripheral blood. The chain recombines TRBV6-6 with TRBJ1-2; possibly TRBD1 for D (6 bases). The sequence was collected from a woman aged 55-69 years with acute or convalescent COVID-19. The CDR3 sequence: CASSLTGNYGYTF. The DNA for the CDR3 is TGTGCCAGCAGTCTAACAGGGAACTATGGCTACACCTTC.